This TCR beta chain comes out of a study of technical replicates of blood from a few donors. Libraries were prepared by immunoSEQ multiplex PCR; TCRdb keeps only in-frame clonotypes and omits some of them. The table has tens of thousands of clones, approximately 88% seen once. The receptor comes from a human donor in good health. Some clones in this sample may be carry-over from other donors' samples. The sequenced material came from PBMCs.

CDR3: CASSKAGNTPQHF. As DNA, the CDR3 is TGTGCCAGTAGTAAGGCAGGAAATACGCCCCAGCATTTT. V and J are TRBV19 and TRBJ1-5; no clear D. V shed 4 bases and J shed 9 bases, with 13 bases lying between them. This CDR3 region has 13 residues. From germline, CDR1 is LNHDA and CDR2 SQIVND (reference sequence).